This entry lists 26 T cell receptor beta chains sequenced from one sample in a study of beta chain features in type 1 diabetes. Overall study results and limits: In all four CD4+ subsets, TCRB CDR3 length was significantly, moderately reduced in type 1 diabetes.

Isolated RNA was reverse transcribed in full, so expressed TCRB transcripts were sequenced. Libraries were prepared by immunoSEQ multiplex PCR; TCRdb keeps only in-frame clonotypes and omits some of them. The sample lists 280,000 or so clones, 15% occurring once. No antigen is known for these receptors. Sequencing was performed on naive CD4+ T cells from blood. These receptors all come from a man between 18 and 29 years old with type 1 diabetes.

The chain employs TRBV19 and TRBJ2-7; 9 bases agree with TRBD1. The trim removed 2 bases at V and 2 bases at J, leaving 10 bases unmatched. CDR1 is LNHDA and CDR2 is SQIVND in the germline V gene (reference sequence). The CDR3 is 17 amino acids. The CDR3 DNA follows: TGTGCCAGTAGTATAAATTCCGGGACAGGGACAACCTACGAGCAGTACTTC. Protein product: CASSINSGTGTTYEQYF.

The gene calls are TRBV28 and TRBJ2-1, with 9 bases fitting TRBD2. V shed 8 bases and J 5 bases; nucleotides not matched to a gene: 7. This CDR3 has 14 residues. CDR1 MDHEN and CDR2 SYDVKM come from the germline V gene. Here the CDR3 reads CASSVPSGNNEQFF. As DNA, the CDR3 is TGTGCCAGCTCCGTTCCTAGCGGGAACAATGAGCAGTTCTTC.

The rearrangement uses TRBV5-1 and TRBJ2-7; D call uncertain. This CDR3 contains 12 residues. V was shortened by 1 base and J by 1 base, with 3 bases between the two germline ends. From germline, CDR1 is SGHRS and CDR2 YFSETQ. DNA for the CDR3: TGCGCCAGCAGCTTGACTTCCTACGAGCAGTACTTC. This translates into CASSLTSYEQYF.

V is TRBV11-2 and J is TRBJ2-5; D is unclear. Trimming stripped 2 bases from V and 3 bases from J, with 4 bases between. Germline V CDR1 and CDR2: SGHAT, FQNNGV. This CDR3 spans 12 amino acids. This CDR3 reads CASSLSKETQYF. The CDR3, as DNA: TGTGCCAGCAGCTTAAGCAAAGAGACCCAGTACTTC.

This clone came up a few times. The rearrangement uses TRBV5-1 and TRBJ2-7; weak D call: TRBD2 (5 bases). The CDR3 length is 12 residues. Germline CDR1 reads SGHRS; CDR2 reads YFSETQ. V was clipped by 3 bases and J by 2 bases, with 6 bases between them. The CDR3 here is CASSSGTYEQYF. The DNA for the CDR3 is TGCGCCAGCAGCTCCGGGACCTACGAGCAGTACTTC.

This clone was picked up a small number of times. CDR3 nucleotide sequence: TGTGCCTGGAGTGGCCCGGGGGAGACCCAGTACTTC. Its protein is CAWSGPGETQYF. V usage is TRBV30 and J usage is TRBJ2-5, with D perhaps matching TRBD2 (5 bases). This CDR3 region has 12 residues. Trimming cost V 1 base and J 5 bases, with 8 bases left between them. Germline lookup yields CDR1 GTSNPN and CDR2 SVGIG (reference sequence).

The table lists this clone with a few counts. V gene TRBV11-2 combines with J gene TRBJ1-1; D remains ambiguous. Trimming pared 5 bases from V and 10 bases from J, leaving 14 bases between. Germline V lookup: CDR1 SGHAT, CDR2 FQNNGV. The length of the CDR3 is 12 residues. CDR3 amino acids: CASSRNREVAFF. The DNA of the CDR3 is TGTGCCAGCAGCCGAAACCGGGAGGTAGCTTTCTTT.

The chain uses TRBV30 and TRBJ1-1, with D maybe TRBD1 (6 bases). This CDR3 region has 14 residues. Trimming stripped 3 bases from V and 1 base from J, with 12 bases between. Germline CDR1 is GTSNPN and CDR2 is SVGIG (reference sequence). CDR3 nucleotides: TGTGCCTGGAGGACGGGACATACGAACACTGAAGCTTTCTTT. Its protein product is CAWRTGHTNTEAFF.

The gene calls are TRBV6-6 and TRBJ2-5; 7 bases are a match to TRBD1. Losses at the gene ends were 6 bases for V and 5 bases for J; bases not matched to a gene: 6. CDR1 and CDR2 (germline): MNHNY, SVGAGI (reference sequence). This CDR3 spans 13 amino acids. The chain's CDR3 is CASSRQGSETQYF. The DNA of the CDR3 is TGTGCCAGCAGCCGACAGGGTTCGGAGACCCAGTACTTC.

The chain uses TRBV18 and TRBJ2-3; 7 nucleotides align to TRBD1. The germline CDR1 and CDR2 sequences are KGHSH and LQKENI. CDR3 length equals 15 residues. J was trimmed by 2 bases and V by 4 bases; bases with no gene match: 6. DNA of the CDR3: TGTGCCAGCTCACGGGACAGACTCCCCACAGATACGCAGTATTTT. It translates to CASSRDRLPTDTQYF.

This clone was seen a handful of times. The V call is TRBV28, the J call TRBJ2-1; 8 bases are shared with TRBD1. Germline CDR1 is MDHEN and CDR2 is SYDVKM. The CDR3 totals 12 residues. J gave up 13 bases and V 4 bases, and 6 bases lay outside the gene matches. The CDR3 loop reads CASSSSGQGQFF. DNA for the CDR3: TGTGCCAGCAGTTCCTCCGGACAGGGACAGTTCTTC.

The rearrangement uses TRBV18 and TRBJ2-5; D not resolved. The ends were cut back, 3 bases at V and 0 bases at J, with 8 bases in the middle. The CDR3 spans 14 residues. CDR1 is KGHSH, CDR2 LQKENI, per germline. The CDR3 loop reads CASSPRANQETQYF. Here the CDR3 DNA reads TGTGCCAGCTCACCGCGCGCCAACCAAGAGACCCAGTACTTC.

The chain carries TRBV4-3 and TRBJ2-2; TRBD1 matches 8 bases. The CDR3 loop spans 16 amino acids. In germline, CDR1 is LGHNA, CDR2 YSLEER. After removal of 7 bases from V and 5 bases from J, the junction contained 12 bases not matched to a gene. DNA for the CDR3: TGCGCCAGCACCTCTATCGGGAGACAGGGGACCGGGGAGCTGTTTTTT. Its protein is CASTSIGRQGTGELFF.

This chain uses TRBV28 with TRBJ2-3; 9 bases match TRBD1. The V and J ends lost 3 bases and 4 bases, in that order; junction bases with no gene match: 5. This CDR3 is built from 15 residues. CDR1 and CDR2 from the germline V gene are MDHEN and SYDVKM. The CDR3 here is CASSFEQGASDTQYF. The CDR3 DNA reads TGTGCCAGCAGTTTTGAACAGGGGGCCTCAGATACGCAGTATTTT.

This clone showed up just a few times. The rearrangement links TRBV2 to TRBJ1-2, with TRBD1 as a possible D gene (5 bases). CDR3 length equals 13 residues. The germline V gene encodes CDR1 SNHLY and CDR2 FYNNEI. V shed 6 bases and J shed 3 bases, with 11 bases lying between them. The CDR3 nucleotides read TGTGCCAGCAGACTGGGGGGTTACTATGGCTACACCTTC. Encoded protein: CASRLGGYYGYTF.

V gene TRBV29-1 combines with J gene TRBJ2-3; 9 nucleotides align to TRBD2. The germline V gene has CDR1 SQVTM and CDR2 ANQGSEA. The CDR3 extends over 13 amino acids. Trimming removed 6 bases from V and 5 bases from J; junction bases left unmatched: 6. The CDR3 DNA reads TGCAGCGTCGCCAGTAGCGGGAGAGATACGCAGTATTTT. Amino acid sequence: CSVASSGRDTQYF.

This clone was counted only a few times. The chain has TRBV7-9 and TRBJ1-2; the D is unclear. V was pared by 5 bases and J by 4 bases, with 14 bases between. The CDR3 contains 14 residues. CDR1 is SEHNR and CDR2 is FQNEAQ in the germline V gene (reference sequence). CDR3 sequence (DNA): TGTGCCAGCAGCCCGCTCGGGGTGGCCTATGGCTACACCTTC. Its translation: CASSPLGVAYGYTF.

The gene calls are TRBV10-3 and TRBJ1-2; D ambiguous. V was clipped by 6 bases and J by 7 bases, with 12 bases between them. The CDR3 is made up of 12 amino acids. In germline, CDR1 is ENHRY, CDR2 SYGVKD. The CDR3 DNA reads TGTGCCATCAGCCCCGACGGGTCTGGCTACACCTTC. Translation gives CAISPDGSGYTF.

The V call is TRBV30, the J call TRBJ2-1, with 7 bases that match TRBD2. J gave up 1 base and V 0 bases, and 3 bases lay outside the gene matches. CDR3 length: 15 amino acids. The germline CDR1 and CDR2 sequences are GTSNPN and SVGIG (reference sequence). The CDR3 protein is CAWSVGSGSYNEQFF. The CDR3 nucleotides are TGTGCCTGGAGTGTGGGTAGCGGGTCCTACAATGAGCAGTTCTTC.

The V and J genes are TRBV11-2 and TRBJ2-6; D possibly corresponds to TRBD1 (7 bases). Germline V gives CDR1 SGHAT, CDR2 FQNNGV. CDR3 size: 17 residues. Trimming pared 5 bases from V and 4 bases from J, leaving 18 bases between. CDR3 coding DNA: TGTGCCAGCAGCCCGCGGGACAGCTCTTCCGGGGCCAACGTCCTGACTTTC. Translated, it gives CASSPRDSSSGANVLTF.

In this sample, this clone turned up a few times. The chain employs TRBV5-1 and TRBJ2-7, with D maybe TRBD1 (6 bases). Trimming pared 2 bases from V and 3 bases from J, leaving 12 bases between. Per germline, CDR1 SGHRS and CDR2 YFSETQ. The CDR3 is 14 residues long. CDR3 residues: CASSFSGQNYEQYF. The CDR3 nucleotides are TGCGCCAGCAGCTTTTCGGGACAAAACTACGAGCAGTACTTC. The full variable domain, in which reference TRBV5-1 and TRBJ2-7 provide the parts outside the CDR3, is KAGVTQTPRYLIKTRGQQVTLSCSPISGHRSVSWYQQTPGQGLQFLFEYFSETQRNKGNFPGRFSGRQFSNSRSEMNVSTLELGDSALYLCASSFSGQNYEQYFGPGTRLTVT.

This clone came up a few times. V is TRBV28 and J is TRBJ1-2, with a possible D match to TRBD1 (5 bases). The germline V gene has CDR1 MDHEN and CDR2 SYDVKM. V was cut by 2 bases and J by 5 bases, with 9 bases left in between. The CDR3 has 13 amino acids. CDR3: CASSLAGWYGYTF. The CDR3 DNA sequence: TGTGCCAGCAGTTTAGCAGGGTGGTATGGCTACACCTTC.

This clone showed up just a few times. J is TRBJ2-3 and V is TRBV29-1; TRBD2 agrees at 8 bases. The CDR3 runs to 16 residues. Losses at the gene ends were 4 bases for V and 6 bases for J; bases not matched to a gene: 15. Germline CDR1 reads SQVTM; CDR2 reads ANQGSEA. CDR3 nucleotides: TGCAGCGTTGGTTCCCTAAGGCGGGGGGCTGGGGATACGCAGTATTTT. Residues: CSVGSLRRGAGDTQYF.

This clone was counted a few times. The same CDR3 also results from other DNA sequences found in this sample. The rearrangement joins TRBV19 to TRBJ2-7, with D tentatively TRBD1 (5 bases). The CDR3 consists of 13 residues. The ends were cut back, 4 bases at V and 3 bases at J, with 10 bases in the middle. The germline V gene has CDR1 LNHDA and CDR2 SQIVND (reference sequence). The CDR3 DNA reads TGTGCCAGTAGTACCGGAACAGGCTACGAGCAGTACTTC. Residues: CASSTGTGYEQYF.

The chain recombines TRBV10-3 with TRBJ1-2; D remains ambiguous. Looked up from germline, CDR1 is ENHRY and CDR2 is SYGVKD. Trimming left V 6 bases short and J 3 bases short, with 11 bases between. The length of the CDR3 is 13 residues. CDR3 amino acids: CAIRDFVDYGYTF. CDR3 in DNA: TGTGCCATCAGGGACTTTGTCGACTATGGCTACACCTTC.

The rearrangement joins TRBV18 to TRBJ2-3; 7 bases agree with TRBD1. Germline V gives CDR1 KGHSH, CDR2 LQKENI. This CDR3 comprises 14 residues. Trimming took 4 bases from V and 4 from J; bases not matched to a gene: 5. The CDR3 sequence: CASSLQTGSDTQYF. The CDR3 region has the DNA TGTGCCAGCTCACTCCAGACAGGGTCAGATACGCAGTATTTT.